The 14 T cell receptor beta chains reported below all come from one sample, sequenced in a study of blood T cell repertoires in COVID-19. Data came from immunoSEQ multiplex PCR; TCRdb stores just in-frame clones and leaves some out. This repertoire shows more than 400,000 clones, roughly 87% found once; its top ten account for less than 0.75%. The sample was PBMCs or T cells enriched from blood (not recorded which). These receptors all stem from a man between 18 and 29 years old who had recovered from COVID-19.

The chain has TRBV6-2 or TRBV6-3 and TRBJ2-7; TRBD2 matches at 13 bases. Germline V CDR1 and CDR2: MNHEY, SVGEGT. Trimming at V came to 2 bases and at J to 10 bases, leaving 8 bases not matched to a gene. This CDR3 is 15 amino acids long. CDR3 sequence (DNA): TGTGCCAGCAGTTACGGGACTAGCGGGACTTCGCGACAGTACTTC. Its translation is CASSYGTSGTSRQYF.

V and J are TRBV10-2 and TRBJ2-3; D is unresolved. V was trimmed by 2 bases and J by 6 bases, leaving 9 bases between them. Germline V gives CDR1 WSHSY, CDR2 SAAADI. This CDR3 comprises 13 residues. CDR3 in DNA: TGCGCCAGCAGTGAGCTTAGAGTGGATACGCAGTATTTT. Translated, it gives CASSELRVDTQYF.

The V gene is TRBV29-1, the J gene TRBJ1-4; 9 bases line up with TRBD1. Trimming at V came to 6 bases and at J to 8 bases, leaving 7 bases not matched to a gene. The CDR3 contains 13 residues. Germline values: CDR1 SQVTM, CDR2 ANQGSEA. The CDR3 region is CSVRTGAGEKLFF. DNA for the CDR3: TGCAGCGTACGGACAGGGGCGGGGGAAAAACTGTTTTTT.

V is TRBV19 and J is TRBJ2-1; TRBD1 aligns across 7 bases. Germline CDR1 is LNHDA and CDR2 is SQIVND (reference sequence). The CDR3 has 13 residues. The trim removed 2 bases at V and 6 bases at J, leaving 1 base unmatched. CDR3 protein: CASSIRQGNEQFF. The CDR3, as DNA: TGTGCCAGTAGTATACGACAGGGCAATGAGCAGTTCTTC.

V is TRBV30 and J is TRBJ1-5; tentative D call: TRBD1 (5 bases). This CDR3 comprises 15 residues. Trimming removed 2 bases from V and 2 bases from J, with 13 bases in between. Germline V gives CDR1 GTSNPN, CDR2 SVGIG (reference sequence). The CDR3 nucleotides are TGTGCCTGGAGTTCTCGGGGGTACGGCAATCAGCCCCAGCATTTT. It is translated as CAWSSRGYGNQPQHF.

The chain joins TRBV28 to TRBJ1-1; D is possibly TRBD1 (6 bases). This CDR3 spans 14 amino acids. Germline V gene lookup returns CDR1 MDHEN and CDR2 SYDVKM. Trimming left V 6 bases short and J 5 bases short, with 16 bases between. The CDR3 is CASRLRGGKTEAFF. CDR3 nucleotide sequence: TGTGCCAGCAGATTGAGGGGGGGAAAGACTGAAGCTTTCTTT. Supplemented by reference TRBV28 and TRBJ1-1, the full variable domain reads DVKVTQSSRYLVKRTGEKVFLECVQDMDHENMFWYRQDPGLGLRLIYFSYDVKMKEKGDIPEGYSVSREKKERFSLILESASTNQTSMYLCASRLRGGKTEAFFGQGTRLTVV.

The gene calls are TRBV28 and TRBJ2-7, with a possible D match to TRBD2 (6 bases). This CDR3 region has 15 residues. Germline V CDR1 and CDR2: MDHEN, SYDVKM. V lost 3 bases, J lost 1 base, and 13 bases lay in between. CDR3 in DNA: TGTGCCAGCAGTTTGCGGGGTTCTCTATCCTACGAGCAGTACTTC. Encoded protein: CASSLRGSLSYEQYF. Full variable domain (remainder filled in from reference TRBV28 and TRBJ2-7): DVKVTQSSRYLVKRTGEKVFLECVQDMDHENMFWYRQDPGLGLRLIYFSYDVKMKEKGDIPEGYSVSREKKERFSLILESASTNQTSMYLCASSLRGSLSYEQYFGPGTRLTVT.

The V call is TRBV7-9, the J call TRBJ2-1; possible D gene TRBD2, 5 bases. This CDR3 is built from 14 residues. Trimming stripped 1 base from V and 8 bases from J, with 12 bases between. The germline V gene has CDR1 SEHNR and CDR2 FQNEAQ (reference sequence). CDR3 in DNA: TGTGCCAGCAGCTTAGACATGGGGAGCGATGAGCAGTTCTTC. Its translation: CASSLDMGSDEQFF. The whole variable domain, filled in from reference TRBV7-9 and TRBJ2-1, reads DTGVSQNPRHKITKRGQNVTFRCDPISEHNRLYWYRQTLGQGPEFLTYFQNEAQLEKSRLLSDRFSAERPKGSFSTLEIQRTEQGDSAMYLCASSLDMGSDEQFFGPGTRLTVL.

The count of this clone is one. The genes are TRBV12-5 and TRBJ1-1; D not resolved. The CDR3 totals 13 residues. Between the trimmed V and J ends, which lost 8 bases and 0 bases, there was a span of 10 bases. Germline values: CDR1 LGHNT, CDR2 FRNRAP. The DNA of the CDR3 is TGTGCTAGTTTTAGCCTCATGAACACTGAAGCTTTCTTT. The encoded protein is CASFSLMNTEAFF.

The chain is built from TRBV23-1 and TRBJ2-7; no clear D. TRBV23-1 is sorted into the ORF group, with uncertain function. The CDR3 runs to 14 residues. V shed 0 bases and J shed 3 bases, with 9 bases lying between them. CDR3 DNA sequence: TGCGCCAGCAGTCAATCCCGCGGATTCTACGAGCAGTACTTC. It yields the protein CASSQSRGFYEQYF.

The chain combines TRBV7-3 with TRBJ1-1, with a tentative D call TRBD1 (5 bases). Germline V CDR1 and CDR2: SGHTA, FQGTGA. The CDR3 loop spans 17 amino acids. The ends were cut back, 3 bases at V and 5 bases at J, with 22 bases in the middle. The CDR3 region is CASSFGGIGVAGTEAFF. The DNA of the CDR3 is TGTGCCAGCAGCTTTGGGGGAATCGGAGTAGCGGGGACTGAAGCTTTCTTT. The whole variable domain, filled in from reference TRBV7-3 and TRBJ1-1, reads GAGVSQTPSNKVTEKGKYVELRCDPISGHTALYWYRQSLGQGPEFLIYFQGTGAADDSGLPNDRFFAVRPEGSVSTLKIQRTERGDSAVYLCASSFGGIGVAGTEAFFGQGTRLTVV.

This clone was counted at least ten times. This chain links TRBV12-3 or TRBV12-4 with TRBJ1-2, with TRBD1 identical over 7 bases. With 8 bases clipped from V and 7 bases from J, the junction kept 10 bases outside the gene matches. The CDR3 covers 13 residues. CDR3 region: CASCYRGSSGYTF. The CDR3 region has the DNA TGTGCCAGCTGTTACAGGGGTAGTAGTGGCTACACCTTC.

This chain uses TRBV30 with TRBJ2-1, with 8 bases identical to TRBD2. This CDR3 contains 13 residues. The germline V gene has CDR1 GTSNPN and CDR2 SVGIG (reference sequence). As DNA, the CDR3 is TGTGCTGTAAGCGGGAGTTCCTACAATGAGCAGTTCTTC. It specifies CAVSGSSYNEQFF.

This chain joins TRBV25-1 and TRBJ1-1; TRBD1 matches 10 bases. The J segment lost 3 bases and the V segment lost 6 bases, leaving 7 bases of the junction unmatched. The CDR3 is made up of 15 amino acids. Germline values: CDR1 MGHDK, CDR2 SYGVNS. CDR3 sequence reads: CASRDFGQGDTEAFF. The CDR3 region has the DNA TGTGCCAGCAGGGATTTCGGACAGGGGGACACTGAAGCTTTCTTT.